This T cell receptor (beta chain) was sequenced for a study of cytomegalovirus exposure and HLA in healthy donors. Findings and caveats of the study: Associated with cytomegalovirus, according to the listing, were 164 TCR beta chains. Subsequent analysis revealed that first-cohort TCR clusters tended to co-occur in the 110 or so validation repertoires.

Sequenced by immunoSEQ multiplex PCR; TCRdb stores in-frame clones only, minus some. This table has under 95,000 clones, 85% to 95% appearing once. Germline V gene sequence: CDR1 SGDLS, CDR2 YYNGEE. The CDR3 totals 15 residues. Losses at the gene ends were 4 bases for V and 5 bases for J; bases not matched to a gene: 3. Separate from the roughly 670-subject first cohort, the roughly 120-subject validation cohort was the one that the donors belonged to. Concerning this clone: Its antigen is undetermined.

The receptor was derived from a woman aged 18-30 years in good health and CMV-seronegative. This chain uses TRBV9 with TRBJ2-1; 13 bases line up with TRBD2. Sequenced material: PBMCs. This CDR3 is CASSPLAGGHNEQFF. The CDR3 DNA is TGTGCCAGCAGCCCACTAGCGGGGGGGCACAATGAGCAGTTCTTC.